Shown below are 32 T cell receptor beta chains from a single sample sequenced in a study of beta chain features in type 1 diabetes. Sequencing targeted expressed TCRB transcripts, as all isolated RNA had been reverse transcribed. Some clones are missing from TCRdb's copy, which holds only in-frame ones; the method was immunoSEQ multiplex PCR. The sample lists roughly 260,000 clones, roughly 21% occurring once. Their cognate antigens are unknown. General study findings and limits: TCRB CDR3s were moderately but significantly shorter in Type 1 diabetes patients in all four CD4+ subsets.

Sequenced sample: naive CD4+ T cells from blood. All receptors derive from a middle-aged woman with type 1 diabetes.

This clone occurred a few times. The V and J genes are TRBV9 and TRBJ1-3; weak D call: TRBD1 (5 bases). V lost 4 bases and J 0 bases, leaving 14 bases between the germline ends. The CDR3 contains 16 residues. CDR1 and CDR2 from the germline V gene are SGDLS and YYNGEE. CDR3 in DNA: TGTGCCAGCAGCTTACAGGCTCCCAGCTCTGGAAACACCATATATTTT. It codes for CASSLQAPSSGNTIYF.

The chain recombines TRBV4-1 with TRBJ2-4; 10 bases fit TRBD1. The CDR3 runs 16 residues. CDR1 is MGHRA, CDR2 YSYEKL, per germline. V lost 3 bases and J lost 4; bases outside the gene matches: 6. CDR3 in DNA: TGCGCCAGCAGCCAGCCGCGACAGGGGGCAAAAAACATTCAGTACTTC. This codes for CASSQPRQGAKNIQYF.

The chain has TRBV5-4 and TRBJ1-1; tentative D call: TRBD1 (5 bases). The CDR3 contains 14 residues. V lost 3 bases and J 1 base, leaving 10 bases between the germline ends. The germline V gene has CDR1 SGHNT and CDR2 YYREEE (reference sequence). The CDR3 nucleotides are TGTGCCAGCAGCTCGAAGACAGCGAACACTGAAGCTTTCTTT. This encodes CASSSKTANTEAFF.

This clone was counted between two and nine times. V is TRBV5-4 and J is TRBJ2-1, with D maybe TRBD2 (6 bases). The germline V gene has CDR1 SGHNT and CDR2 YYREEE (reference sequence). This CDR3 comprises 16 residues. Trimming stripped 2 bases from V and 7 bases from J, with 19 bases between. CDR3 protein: CASSLPIPGLRNEQFF. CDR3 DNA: TGTGCCAGCAGCTTACCTATACCGGGACTCAGGAATGAGCAGTTCTTC.

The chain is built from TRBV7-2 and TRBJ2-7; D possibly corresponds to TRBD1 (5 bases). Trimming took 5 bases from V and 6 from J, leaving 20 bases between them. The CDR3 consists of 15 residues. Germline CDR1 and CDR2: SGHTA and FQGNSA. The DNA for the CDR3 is TGTGCCAGCAGCCCGCGCCCGACAGCAGTTGTCGAGCAGTACTTC. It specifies CASSPRPTAVVEQYF.

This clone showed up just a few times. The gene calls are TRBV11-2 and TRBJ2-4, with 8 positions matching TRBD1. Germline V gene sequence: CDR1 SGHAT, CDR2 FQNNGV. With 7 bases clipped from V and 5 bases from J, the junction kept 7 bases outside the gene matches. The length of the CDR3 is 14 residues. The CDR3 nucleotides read TGTGCCAGCAACCCCGGACAGGGAGAAAACATTCAGTACTTC. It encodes CASNPGQGENIQYF.

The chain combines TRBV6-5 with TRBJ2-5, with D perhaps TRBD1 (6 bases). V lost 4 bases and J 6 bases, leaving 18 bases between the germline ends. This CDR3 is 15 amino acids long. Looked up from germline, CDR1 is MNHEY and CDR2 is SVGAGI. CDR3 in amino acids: CASSSPTDSLQTQYF. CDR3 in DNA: TGTGCCAGCAGTTCGCCAACGGACAGTCTACAGACCCAGTACTTC.

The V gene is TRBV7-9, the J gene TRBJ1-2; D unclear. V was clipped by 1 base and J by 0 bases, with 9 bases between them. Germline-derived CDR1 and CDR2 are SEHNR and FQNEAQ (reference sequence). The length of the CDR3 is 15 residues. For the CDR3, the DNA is TGTGCCAGCAGCTTAGTCGTCGGTACTAACTATGGCTACACCTTC. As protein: CASSLVVGTNYGYTF.

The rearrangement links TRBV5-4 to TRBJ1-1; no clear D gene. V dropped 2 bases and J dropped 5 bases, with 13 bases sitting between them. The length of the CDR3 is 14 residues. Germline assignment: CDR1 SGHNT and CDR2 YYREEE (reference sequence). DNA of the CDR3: TGTGCCAGCAGCTTCTCGACACGAGGGACTGAAGCTTTCTTT. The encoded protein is CASSFSTRGTEAFF.

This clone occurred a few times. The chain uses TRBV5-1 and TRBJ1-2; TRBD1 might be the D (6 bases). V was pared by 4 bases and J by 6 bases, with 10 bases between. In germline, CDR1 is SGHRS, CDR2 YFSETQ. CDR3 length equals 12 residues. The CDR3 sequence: CASSPQGNGYTF. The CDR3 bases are TGCGCCAGCAGCCCACAGGGAAATGGCTACACCTTC.

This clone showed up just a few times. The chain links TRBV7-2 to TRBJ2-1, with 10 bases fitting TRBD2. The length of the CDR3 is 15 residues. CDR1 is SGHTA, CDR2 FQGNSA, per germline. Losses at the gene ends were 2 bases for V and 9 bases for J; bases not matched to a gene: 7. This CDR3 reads CASSLTSGEWGEQFF. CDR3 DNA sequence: TGTGCCAGCAGCTTAACTAGCGGGGAGTGGGGTGAGCAGTTCTTC.

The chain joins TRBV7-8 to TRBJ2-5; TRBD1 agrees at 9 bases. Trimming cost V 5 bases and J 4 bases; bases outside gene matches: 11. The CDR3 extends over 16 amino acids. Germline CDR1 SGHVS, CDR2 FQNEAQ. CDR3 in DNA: TGTGCCAGCAGCAAAGAACAGGGGGCGATAGGAGAGACCCAGTACTTC. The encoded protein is CASSKEQGAIGETQYF.

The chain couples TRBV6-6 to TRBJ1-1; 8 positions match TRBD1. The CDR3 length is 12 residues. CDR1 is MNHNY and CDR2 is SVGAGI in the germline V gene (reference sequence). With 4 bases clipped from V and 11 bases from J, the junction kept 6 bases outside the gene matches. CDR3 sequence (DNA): TGTGCCAGCAGTTTCTTGGACAGGGCGGCTTTCTTT. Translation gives CASSFLDRAAFF.

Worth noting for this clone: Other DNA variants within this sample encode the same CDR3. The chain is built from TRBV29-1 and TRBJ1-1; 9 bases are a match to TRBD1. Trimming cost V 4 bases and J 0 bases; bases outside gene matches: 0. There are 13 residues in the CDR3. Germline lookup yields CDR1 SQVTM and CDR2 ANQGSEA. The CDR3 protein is CSVGDRVNTEAFF. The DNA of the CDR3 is TGCAGCGTTGGGGACAGGGTGAACACTGAAGCTTTCTTT.

This CDR3 is CASSQLRQDGYTF. The DNA of the CDR3 is TGCGCCAGCAGCCAACTCCGTCAGGATGGCTACACCTTC. This chain uses TRBV4-3 with TRBJ1-2; no firm D call. The length of the CDR3 is 13 residues. Germline-derived CDR1 and CDR2 are LGHNA and YSLEER. The V end lost 2 bases, the J end lost 6 bases, and 10 bases lay between the germline ends.

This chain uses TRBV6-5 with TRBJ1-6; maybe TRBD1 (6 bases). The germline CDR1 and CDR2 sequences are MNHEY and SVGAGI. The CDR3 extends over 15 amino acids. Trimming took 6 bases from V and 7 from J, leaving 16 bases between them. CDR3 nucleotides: TGTGCCAGCAGCCCGGGGGGGGCAGGCAATTCACCCCTCCACTTT. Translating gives CASSPGGAGNSPLHF.

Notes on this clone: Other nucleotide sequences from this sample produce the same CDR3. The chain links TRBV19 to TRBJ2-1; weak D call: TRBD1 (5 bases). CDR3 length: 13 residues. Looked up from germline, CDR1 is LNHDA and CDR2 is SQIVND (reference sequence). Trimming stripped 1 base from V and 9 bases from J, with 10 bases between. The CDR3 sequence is CASSIGRAGEQFF. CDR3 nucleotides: TGTGCCAGTAGTATAGGCAGGGCAGGTGAGCAGTTCTTC. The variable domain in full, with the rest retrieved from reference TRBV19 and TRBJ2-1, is DGGITQSPKYLFRKEGQNVTLSCEQNLNHDAMYWYRQDPGQGLRLIYYSQIVNDFQKGDIAEGYSVSREKKESFPLTVTSAQKNPTAFYLCASSIGRAGEQFFGPGTRLTVL.

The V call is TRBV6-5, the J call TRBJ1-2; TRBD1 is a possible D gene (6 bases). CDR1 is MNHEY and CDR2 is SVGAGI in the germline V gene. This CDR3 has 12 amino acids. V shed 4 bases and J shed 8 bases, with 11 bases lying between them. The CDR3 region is CASSLQGRGYTF. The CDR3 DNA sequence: TGTGCCAGCAGTTTACAGGGTCGAGGCTACACCTTC.

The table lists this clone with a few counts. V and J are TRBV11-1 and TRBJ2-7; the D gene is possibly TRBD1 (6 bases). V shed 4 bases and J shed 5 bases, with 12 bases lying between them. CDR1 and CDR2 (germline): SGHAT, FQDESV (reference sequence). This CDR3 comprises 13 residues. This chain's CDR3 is CASSSYRDNEQYF. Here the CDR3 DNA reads TGTGCCAGCAGCTCGTACCGGGACAACGAGCAGTACTTC. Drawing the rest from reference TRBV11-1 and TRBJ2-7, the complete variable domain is EAEVAQSPRYKITEKSQAVAFWCDPISGHATLYWYRQILGQGPELLVQFQDESVVDDSQLPKDRFSAERLKGVDSTLKIQPAELGDSAMYLCASSSYRDNEQYFGPGTRLTVT.

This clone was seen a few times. The CDR3 loop is CASSQAAGTDTQYF. The CDR3 DNA reads as TGTGCCAGCAGCCAAGCCGCAGGGACAGATACGCAGTATTTT. The chain has TRBV4-2 and TRBJ2-3, with D possibly TRBD1 on 5 matching bases. Per the germline V gene, CDR1 is LGHNA and CDR2 is YNFKEQ. The CDR3 is 14 amino acids. Trimming stripped 1 base from V and 3 bases from J, with 8 bases between.

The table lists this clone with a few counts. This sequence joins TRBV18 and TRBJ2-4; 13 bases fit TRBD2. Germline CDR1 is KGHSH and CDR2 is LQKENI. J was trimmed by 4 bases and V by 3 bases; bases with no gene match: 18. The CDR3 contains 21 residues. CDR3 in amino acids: CASSPLTSGGHLVASKNIQYF. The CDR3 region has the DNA TGTGCCAGCTCACCCCTGACTAGCGGGGGGCATCTGGTAGCGTCAAAAAACATTCAGTACTTC.

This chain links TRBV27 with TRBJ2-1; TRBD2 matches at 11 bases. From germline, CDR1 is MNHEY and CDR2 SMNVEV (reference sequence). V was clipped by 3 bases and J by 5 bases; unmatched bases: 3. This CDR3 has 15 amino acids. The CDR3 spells CASSFSGRADNEQFF. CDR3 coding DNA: TGTGCCAGCAGTTTTAGCGGGAGGGCCGACAATGAGCAGTTCTTC.

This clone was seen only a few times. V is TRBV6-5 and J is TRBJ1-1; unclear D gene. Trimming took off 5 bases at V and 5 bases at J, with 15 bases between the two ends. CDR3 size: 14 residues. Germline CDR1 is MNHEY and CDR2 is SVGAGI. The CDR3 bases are TGTGCCAGCAGTATGGAACCGGCGGGGACTGAAGCTTTCTTT. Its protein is CASSMEPAGTEAFF.

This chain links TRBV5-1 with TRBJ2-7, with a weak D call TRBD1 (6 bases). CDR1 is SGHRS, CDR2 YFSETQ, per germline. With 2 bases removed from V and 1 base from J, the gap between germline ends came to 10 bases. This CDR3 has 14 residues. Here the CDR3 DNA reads TGCGCCAGCAGCTTAGGACAGACTTCCTACGAGCAGTACTTC. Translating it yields CASSLGQTSYEQYF. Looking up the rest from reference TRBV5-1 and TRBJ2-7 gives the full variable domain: KAGVTQTPRYLIKTRGQQVTLSCSPISGHRSVSWYQQTPGQGLQFLFEYFSETQRNKGNFPGRFSGRQFSNSRSEMNVSTLELGDSALYLCASSLGQTSYEQYFGPGTRLTVT.

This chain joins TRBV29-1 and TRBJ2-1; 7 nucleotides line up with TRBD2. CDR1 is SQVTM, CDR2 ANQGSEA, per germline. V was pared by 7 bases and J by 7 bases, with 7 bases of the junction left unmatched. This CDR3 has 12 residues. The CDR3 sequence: CSGAGVSNEQFF. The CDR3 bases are TGCAGCGGCGCGGGAGTTAGTAATGAGCAGTTCTTC.

As DNA, the CDR3 is TGTGCCAGCAGCTTAGGGGCACAGGGCCGCGGCTATGGCTACACCTTC. Residues: CASSLGAQGRGYGYTF. The chain employs TRBV5-4 and TRBJ1-2; perhaps TRBD1 as D (6 bases). The CDR3 covers 16 residues. Per germline, CDR1 SGHNT and CDR2 YYREEE (reference sequence). Trimming took off 2 bases at V and 4 bases at J, with 18 bases between the two ends.

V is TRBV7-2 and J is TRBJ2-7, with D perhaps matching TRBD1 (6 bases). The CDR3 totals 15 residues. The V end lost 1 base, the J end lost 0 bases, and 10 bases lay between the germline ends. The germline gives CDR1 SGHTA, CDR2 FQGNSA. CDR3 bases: TGTGCCAGCAGCTTAGGACAGGATCCCTCCTACGAGCAGTACTTC. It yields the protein CASSLGQDPSYEQYF.

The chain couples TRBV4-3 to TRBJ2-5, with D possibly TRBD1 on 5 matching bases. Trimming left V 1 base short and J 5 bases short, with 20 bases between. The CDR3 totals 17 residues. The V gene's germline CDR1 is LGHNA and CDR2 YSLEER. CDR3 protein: CASSQGFPRASGETQYF. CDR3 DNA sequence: TGCGCCAGCAGCCAAGGGTTCCCCCGGGCATCAGGGGAGACCCAGTACTTC.

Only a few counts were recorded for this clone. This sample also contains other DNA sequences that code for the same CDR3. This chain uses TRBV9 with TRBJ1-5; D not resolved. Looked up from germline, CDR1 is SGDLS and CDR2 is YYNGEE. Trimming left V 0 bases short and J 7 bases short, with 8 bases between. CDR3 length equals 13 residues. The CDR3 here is CASSVGAGQPQHF. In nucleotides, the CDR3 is TGTGCCAGCAGCGTAGGGGCGGGGCAGCCCCAGCATTTT. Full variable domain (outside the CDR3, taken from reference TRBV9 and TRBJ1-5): DSGVTQTPKHLITATGQRVTLRCSPRSGDLSVYWYQQSLDQGLQFLIQYYNGEERAKGNILERFSAQQFPDLHSELNLSSLELGDSALYFCASSVGAGQPQHFGDGTRLSIL.

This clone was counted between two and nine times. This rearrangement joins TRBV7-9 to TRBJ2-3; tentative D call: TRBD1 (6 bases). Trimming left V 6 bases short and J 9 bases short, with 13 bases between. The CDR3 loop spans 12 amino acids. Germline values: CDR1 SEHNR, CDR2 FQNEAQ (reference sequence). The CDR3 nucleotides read TGTGCCAGCAGTCCCCCAGGGGCGACGCAGTATTTT. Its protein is CASSPPGATQYF.

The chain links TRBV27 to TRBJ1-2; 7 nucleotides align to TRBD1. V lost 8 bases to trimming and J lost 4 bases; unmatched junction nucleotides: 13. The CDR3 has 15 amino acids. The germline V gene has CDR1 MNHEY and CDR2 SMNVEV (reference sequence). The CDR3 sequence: CASRTGGSSGYGYTF. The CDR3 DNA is TGTGCCAGCCGGACAGGCGGTTCAAGCGGCTATGGCTACACCTTC.

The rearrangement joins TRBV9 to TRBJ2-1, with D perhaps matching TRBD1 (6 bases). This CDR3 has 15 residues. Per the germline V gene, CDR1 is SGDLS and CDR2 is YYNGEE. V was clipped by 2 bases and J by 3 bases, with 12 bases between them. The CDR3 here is CASSVWTANYNEQFF. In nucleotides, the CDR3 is TGTGCCAGCAGCGTCTGGACAGCGAACTACAATGAGCAGTTCTTC.